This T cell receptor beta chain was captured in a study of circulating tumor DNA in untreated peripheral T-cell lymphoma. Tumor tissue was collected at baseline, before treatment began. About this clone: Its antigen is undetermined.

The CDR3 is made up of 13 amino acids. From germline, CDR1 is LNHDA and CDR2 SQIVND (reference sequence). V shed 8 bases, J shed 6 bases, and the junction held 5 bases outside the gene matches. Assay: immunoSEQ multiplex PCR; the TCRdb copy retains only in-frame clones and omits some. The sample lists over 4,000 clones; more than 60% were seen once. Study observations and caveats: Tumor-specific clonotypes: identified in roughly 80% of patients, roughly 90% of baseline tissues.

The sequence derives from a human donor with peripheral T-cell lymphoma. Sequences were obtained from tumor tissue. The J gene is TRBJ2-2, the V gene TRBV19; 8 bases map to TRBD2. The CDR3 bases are TGTGCCAGTGCGGGAGGTAGGGCCGGGGAGCTGTTTTTT. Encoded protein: CASAGGRAGELFF.